The 30 T cell receptor beta chains presented below share a single source sample, sequenced in a study of shared clonotypes between healthy human individuals. Data came from immunoSEQ multiplex PCR; TCRdb stores just in-frame clones and leaves some out. The table records about 1,500,000 clones, roughly 97% of them present only once. The sequenced material came from naive CD4+ T cells sorted from blood. As to subset: CD45RA+ positively selected. These TCRs come from a young man in good health.

On this clone itself: The sample has other DNA sequences that encode this CDR3 too. V usage is TRBV6-1 and J usage is TRBJ1-5; D is undetermined. Germline lookup yields CDR1 MNHNS and CDR2 SASEGT. The CDR3 extends over 13 amino acids. V gave up 4 bases and J gave up 0 bases, with 4 bases separating them. This CDR3 reads CASSAASNQPQHF. CDR3 in DNA: TGTGCCAGCAGTGCCGCTAGCAATCAGCCCCAGCATTTT.

The chain couples TRBV28 to TRBJ1-3, with 8 bases fitting TRBD1. Trimming removed 5 bases from V and 7 bases from J; junction bases left unmatched: 10. CDR1 MDHEN and CDR2 SYDVKM come from the germline V gene. CDR3 length: 15 amino acids. This chain's CDR3 is CASSKSGGTWNTIYF. Here the CDR3 DNA reads TGTGCCAGCAGTAAGTCAGGGGGCACTTGGAACACCATATATTTT.

The chain recombines TRBV28 with TRBJ2-7; possible D gene TRBD2, 5 bases. Trimming removed 10 bases at V and 1 base at J, with 14 bases between. The CDR3 spans 13 residues. CDR1 and CDR2 from the germline V gene are MDHEN and SYDVKM. CDR3 DNA: TGTGCCACCCATCCAAGCGGTTCCTACGAGCAGTACTTC. Translated, it gives CATHPSGSYEQYF.

This clone has a single count. The CDR3 nucleotides are TGTGCCAGTAGTATCACCCGCGGTAGAGGCACAGATACGCAGTATTTT. It translates to CASSITRGRGTDTQYF. J is TRBJ2-3 and V is TRBV19; no definite D call. Germline V gives CDR1 LNHDA, CDR2 SQIVND (reference sequence). V lost 3 bases and J 1 base, leaving 14 bases between the germline ends. This CDR3 contains 16 residues.

J is TRBJ2-3 and V is TRBV30; 7 bases are a match to TRBD1. CDR1 is GTSNPN, CDR2 SVGIG, per germline (reference sequence). The CDR3 runs 13 residues. V was clipped by 0 bases and J by 3 bases; unmatched bases: 0. This CDR3 is CAWSVQGTDTQYF. The CDR3 DNA reads TGTGCCTGGAGTGTACAGGGGACAGATACGCAGTATTTT. The full variable domain, with the rest looked up from reference TRBV30 and TRBJ2-3, is SQTIHQWPATLVQPVGSPLSLECTVEGTSNPNLYWYRQAAGRGLQLLFYSVGIGQISSEVPQNLSASRPQDRQFILSSKKLLLSDSGFYLCAWSVQGTDTQYFGPGTRLTVL.

The gene calls are TRBV2 and TRBJ2-1; a possible D gene is TRBD1 (5 bases). Germline assignment: CDR1 SNHLY and CDR2 FYNNEI. This CDR3 contains 13 residues. Trimming shortened V by 5 bases and J by 6 bases, and 11 bases separated the two germline ends. CDR3 nucleotides: TGTGCCAGCAGTAACAACAGGTTCAATGAGCAGTTCTTC. It specifies CASSNNRFNEQFF.

The rearrangement links TRBV29-1 to TRBJ1-5; 7 bases agree with TRBD1. There are 13 residues in the CDR3. V lost 4 bases to trimming and J lost 6 bases; unmatched junction nucleotides: 6. The germline V gene has CDR1 SQVTM and CDR2 ANQGSEA. CDR3 DNA: TGCAGCGTTGTTTCAGGGGACAGTCAGCCCCAGCATTTT. Translation gives CSVVSGDSQPQHF.

The chain combines TRBV19 with TRBJ2-4; D uncertain. The CDR3 sequence is 11 residues long. Germline CDR1 LNHDA, CDR2 SQIVND (reference sequence). The V gene lost 5 bases and the J gene lost 6 bases, with 5 bases spanning the gap. CDR3 nucleotides: TGTGCCAGTAGTGAAGGAAACATTCAGTACTTC. This gives the protein CASSEGNIQYF.

In its sample, this clone was seen once. The V and J genes are TRBV20-1 and TRBJ1-4; D gene uncertain. CDR3 length: 11 amino acids. Germline CDR1 is DFQATT and CDR2 is SNEGSKA (reference sequence). V was clipped by 1 base and J by 8 bases, with 5 bases between them. The CDR3 coding sequence is TGCAGTGCTAGAGTCCAAGAAAAACTGTTTTTT. Translating it yields CSARVQEKLFF.

The CDR3 sequence: CASSEGSVGYEQYF. The CDR3 DNA sequence: TGTGCCAGCAGTGAAGGGTCAGTGGGATACGAGCAGTACTTC. The gene calls are TRBV6-1 and TRBJ2-7; no clear D. The V and J ends lost 1 base and 4 bases respectively, with 11 bases between them. Germline V CDR1 and CDR2: MNHNS, SASEGT. This CDR3 spans 14 amino acids.

This chain joins TRBV13 and TRBJ2-7; 10 bases align to TRBD2. V dropped 4 bases and J dropped 4; count of bases not matched to a gene: 13. Germline loops: CDR1 PRHDT, CDR2 FYEKMQ (reference sequence). The CDR3 contains 17 residues. The CDR3 DNA is TGTGCCAGCAGCTCCAGCGGGAGGGCCGGAACTACTTACGAGCAGTACTTC. This gives the protein CASSSSGRAGTTYEQYF.

This rearrangement joins TRBV18 to TRBJ2-5; no firm D call. Trimming took 3 bases from V and 5 from J, leaving 13 bases between them. From germline, CDR1 is KGHSH and CDR2 LQKENI. The CDR3 loop spans 14 amino acids. CDR3 in DNA: TGTGCCAGCTCACCCGCCAAAATGGGGGAGACCCAGTACTTC. It is translated as CASSPAKMGETQYF.

This chain uses TRBV6-5 with TRBJ1-5, with D uncertain. The CDR3 is made up of 14 amino acids. Trimming removed 6 bases from V and 0 bases from J, with 9 bases in between. CDR1 is MNHEY, CDR2 SVGAGI, per germline. CDR3 sequence reads: CASRKTGSNQPQHF. The CDR3 coding sequence is TGTGCCAGCAGGAAGACCGGTAGCAATCAGCCCCAGCATTTT.

V usage is TRBV19 and J usage is TRBJ1-5, with D tentatively TRBD1 (6 bases). V lost 10 bases to trimming and J lost 1 base, with 11 bases between them. There are 13 residues in the CDR3. Germline CDR1 reads LNHDA; CDR2 reads SQIVND (reference sequence). CDR3 amino acids: CATARGSNQPQHF. For the CDR3, the DNA is TGTGCCACGGCGAGGGGGAGCAATCAGCCCCAGCATTTT.

A note on this clone: Other DNA sequences from this sample encode an identical CDR3 as well. This sequence joins TRBV28 and TRBJ1-5; no reliable D call. CDR1 MDHEN and CDR2 SYDVKM come from the germline V gene. V lost 2 bases and J lost 6, with 5 bases in between. This CDR3 contains 12 residues. CDR3 nucleotides: TGTGCCAGCAGTTTAAGCGGTCAGCCCCAGCATTTT. It translates to CASSLSGQPQHF. Full variable domain (remainder filled in from reference TRBV28 and TRBJ1-5): DVKVTQSSRYLVKRTGEKVFLECVQDMDHENMFWYRQDPGLGLRLIYFSYDVKMKEKGDIPEGYSVSREKKERFSLILESASTNQTSMYLCASSLSGQPQHFGDGTRLSIL.

On this clone: Other DNA sequences within the sample encode an identical CDR3. The chain uses TRBV7-9 and TRBJ1-1; D gene ambiguous. The CDR3 sequence is 13 residues long. V lost 3 bases and J 2 bases, leaving 7 bases between the germline ends. Germline-derived CDR1 and CDR2 are SEHNR and FQNEAQ (reference sequence). In DNA, the CDR3 is TGTGCCAGCAGCTTCGACGGCAACACTGAAGCTTTCTTT. Translated, it gives CASSFDGNTEAFF.

The chain links TRBV6-6 to TRBJ2-7; 7 positions agree with TRBD1. V trimming: 0 bases; J trimming: 7 bases; junction bases outside the gene matches: 12. CDR1 and CDR2 from the germline V gene are MNHNY and SVGAGI (reference sequence). This CDR3 comprises 16 residues. CDR3 coding DNA: TGTGCCAGCAGTTACTCGACAGGGAGCAGGATGGATGAGCAGTACTTC. Amino acids: CASSYSTGSRMDEQYF.

The rearrangement uses TRBV5-5 and TRBJ2-2; no clear D. The germline CDR1 and CDR2 sequences are SGHKS and YYEKEE (reference sequence). V was pared by 2 bases and J by 4 bases, with 3 bases between. The CDR3 consists of 12 residues. The CDR3 is CASSFATGELFF. As DNA, the CDR3 is TGTGCCAGCAGCTTTGCCACCGGGGAGCTGTTTTTT. The complete variable domain, with remaining parts taken from reference TRBV5-5 and TRBJ2-2, reads DAGVTQSPTHLIKTRGQQVTLRCSPISGHKSVSWYQQVLGQGPQFIFQYYEKEERGRGNFPDRFSARQFPNYSSELNVNALLLGDSALYLCASSFATGELFFGEGSRLTVL.

The chain is built from TRBV9 and TRBJ2-1; D is undetermined. Per germline, CDR1 SGDLS and CDR2 YYNGEE. CDR3 length: 14 amino acids. V was shortened by 0 bases and J by 4 bases, with 8 bases between the two germline ends. The CDR3 protein is CASSVDGYYNEQFF. Here the CDR3 DNA reads TGTGCCAGCAGCGTAGACGGATATTACAATGAGCAGTTCTTC. Looking up the rest from reference TRBV9 and TRBJ2-1 gives the full variable domain: DSGVTQTPKHLITATGQRVTLRCSPRSGDLSVYWYQQSLDQGLQFLIQYYNGEERAKGNILERFSAQQFPDLHSELNLSSLELGDSALYFCASSVDGYYNEQFFGPGTRLTVL.

V is TRBV28 and J is TRBJ2-6; TRBD1 matches 7 bases. Germline assignment: CDR1 MDHEN and CDR2 SYDVKM. This CDR3 has 17 residues. V dropped 6 bases and J dropped 1; count of bases not matched to a gene: 9. CDR3 coding DNA: TGTGCCAGCAGCCCTTCTGGCAGGGGGTCTGGGGCCAACGTCCTGACTTTC. This codes for CASSPSGRGSGANVLTF.

This sequence joins TRBV5-1 and TRBJ2-6; D tentatively reads TRBD1 or TRBD2 (5 bases each). Trimming shortened V by 3 bases and J by 2 bases, and 15 bases separated the two germline ends. This CDR3 has 17 residues. Germline V gene sequence: CDR1 SGHRS, CDR2 YFSETQ. CDR3 amino acids: CASSWGTTGPGANVLTF. The CDR3 DNA reads as TGCGCCAGCAGCTGGGGGACGACTGGACCTGGGGCCAACGTCCTGACTTTC.

V gene TRBV29-1 combines with J gene TRBJ2-1, with TRBD2 as a possible D gene (5 bases). Germline loops: CDR1 SQVTM, CDR2 ANQGSEA. The CDR3 is 12 residues long. Trimming took off 8 bases at V and 8 bases at J, with 16 bases between the two ends. The CDR3 coding sequence is TGCAGCTCGCTCGACTATGTTTATGAGCAGTTCTTC. This gives the protein CSSLDYVYEQFF.

The chain uses TRBV7-2 and TRBJ2-1, with 7 bases matching TRBD1. V lost 8 bases to trimming and J lost 8 bases; unmatched junction nucleotides: 15. Germline values: CDR1 SGHTA, CDR2 FQGNSA. This CDR3 spans 15 amino acids. CDR3 region: CASEGSSTGVDEQFF. The DNA for the CDR3 is TGTGCCAGCGAGGGGAGTTCCACAGGGGTGGATGAGCAGTTCTTC.

This chain uses TRBV18 with TRBJ1-4; a weak D match, TRBD1 (5 bases). V shed 4 bases and J shed 5 bases, with 11 bases lying between them. The germline V gene encodes CDR1 KGHSH and CDR2 LQKENI. The CDR3 has 14 residues. The CDR3 is CASSLDSPNEKLFF. DNA for the CDR3: TGTGCCAGCTCACTTGACAGCCCGAATGAAAAACTGTTTTTT.

This chain links TRBV4-2 with TRBJ1-1; TRBD1 aligns across 10 bases. V trimming: 5 bases; J trimming: 3 bases; junction bases outside the gene matches: 6. The CDR3 loop spans 15 amino acids. CDR1 is LGHNA, CDR2 YNFKEQ, per germline. The CDR3 region is CASSWRDRGYTEAFF. The CDR3 bases are TGTGCCAGCAGCTGGAGGGACAGGGGATACACTGAAGCTTTCTTT.

The J gene is TRBJ1-2, the V gene TRBV4-3, with D uncertain. Germline CDR1 is LGHNA and CDR2 is YSLEER. Between the trimmed V and J ends, which lost 0 bases and 4 bases, there was a span of 9 bases. The CDR3 is 14 residues long. The CDR3 spells CASSQDGVSYGYTF. CDR3 DNA sequence: TGCGCCAGCAGCCAAGATGGGGTCTCCTATGGCTACACCTTC.

As for this clone: The sample contains more than one DNA sequence encoding this CDR3. The chain couples TRBV27 to TRBJ2-7; 11 nucleotides align to TRBD2. The CDR3 covers 13 residues. Germline-derived CDR1 and CDR2 are MNHEY and SMNVEV (reference sequence). V was clipped by 6 bases and J by 3 bases; unmatched bases: 1. The CDR3 region has the DNA TGTGCCAGCAGACTAGCGGGAGTCTACGAGCAGTACTTC. Its translation: CASRLAGVYEQYF.

This clone was recorded once. V gene TRBV28 combines with J gene TRBJ1-2; maybe TRBD1 (6 bases). Between the trimmed V and J ends, which lost 8 bases and 6 bases, there was a span of 16 bases. The length of the CDR3 is 13 residues. CDR1 is MDHEN and CDR2 is SYDVKM in the germline V gene. CDR3 loop: CASGLRGHDGYTF. Written as DNA, the CDR3 is TGTGCCAGCGGCCTCCGGGGGCACGATGGCTACACCTTC.

The V call is TRBV5-1, the J call TRBJ1-1, with TRBD1 matching 9 bases. Germline CDR1 and CDR2: SGHRS and YFSETQ. V lost 7 bases and J lost 5; bases outside the gene matches: 9. The CDR3 extends over 14 amino acids. The CDR3 protein is CASALFDRGTEAFF. The CDR3, as DNA: TGCGCCAGCGCTCTCTTCGACAGGGGGACTGAAGCTTTCTTT. The variable domain in full, with the rest retrieved from reference TRBV5-1 and TRBJ1-1, is KAGVTQTPRYLIKTRGQQVTLSCSPISGHRSVSWYQQTPGQGLQFLFEYFSETQRNKGNFPGRFSGRQFSNSRSEMNVSTLELGDSALYLCASALFDRGTEAFFGQGTRLTVV.

V and J are TRBV6-1 and TRBJ2-7, with a weak D call TRBD1 (6 bases). The germline gives CDR1 MNHNS, CDR2 SASEGT. Trimming took off 2 bases at V and 5 bases at J, with 10 bases between the two ends. This CDR3 region has 13 residues. CDR3 loop: CASSEYRDNEQYF. DNA for the CDR3: TGTGCCAGCAGTGAATACAGGGATAACGAGCAGTACTTC.